The 9 T cell receptor beta chains listed next were all sequenced from one sample in a study of technical replicates of blood from a few donors. The table came from immunoSEQ multiplex PCR; TCRdb's copy has only in-frame clones and leaves some out. The repertoire holds about 85,000 clones, with roughly 94% as singletons. Material: T cells isolated from PBMCs. The receptors stem from a human donor in good health.

J is TRBJ2-7 and V is TRBV9; 8 nucleotides line up with TRBD1. Germline V gives CDR1 SGDLS, CDR2 YYNGEE. V lost 0 bases, J lost 3 bases, and 5 bases stayed unmatched. The CDR3 is made up of 15 amino acids. In DNA, the CDR3 is TGTGCCAGCAGCGTAGGCGTAACAGGGGGCTACGAGCAGTACTTC. It translates to CASSVGVTGGYEQYF. Complete variable domain (other parts from reference TRBV9 and TRBJ2-7): DSGVTQTPKHLITATGQRVTLRCSPRSGDLSVYWYQQSLDQGLQFLIQYYNGEERAKGNILERFSAQQFPDLHSELNLSSLELGDSALYFCASSVGVTGGYEQYFGPGTRLTVT.

The V and J genes are TRBV6-5 and TRBJ1-2; weak D call: TRBD1 (5 bases). V lost 7 bases, J lost 1 base, and 13 bases lay in between. Germline lookup yields CDR1 MNHEY and CDR2 SVGAGI. This CDR3 is built from 14 residues. This CDR3 is CASTEGANNYGYTF. The CDR3 nucleotides read TGTGCCAGCACCGAAGGGGCTAATAACTATGGCTACACCTTC.

The chain carries TRBV19 and TRBJ2-3, with 11 bases identical to TRBD2. Trimming removed 5 bases from V and 1 base from J; junction bases left unmatched: 5. CDR1 LNHDA and CDR2 SQIVND come from the germline V gene (reference sequence). CDR3 length: 16 residues. The CDR3 is CASSVGLAGGTDTQYF. In DNA, the CDR3 is TGTGCCAGTAGTGTCGGACTAGCGGGTGGCACAGATACGCAGTATTTT.

Details on this clone: An end of the junction differs from the germline gene, which may be a read error. The chain couples TRBV7-6 to TRBJ2-5; 7 nucleotides agree with TRBD2. CDR1 and CDR2 (germline): SGHVS, FNYEAQ. This CDR3 is built from 12 residues. DNA of the CDR3: TGTGCCAGCAGCTTAGCTCCGGGACTACTTAACTTC. Translated, it gives CASSLAPGLLNF.

The chain couples TRBV5-1 to TRBJ1-1; 10 nucleotides align to TRBD1. CDR1 SGHRS and CDR2 YFSETQ come from the germline V gene. CDR3 length equals 17 residues. V shed 4 bases and J 0 bases; nucleotides not matched to a gene: 9. CDR3 nucleotide sequence: TGCGCCAGCAGCGGGCAGATAGACAGGGGGCTGAACACTGAAGCTTTCTTT. It translates to CASSGQIDRGLNTEAFF.

The rearrangement joins TRBV18 to TRBJ1-1; D remains ambiguous. The V gene's germline CDR1 is KGHSH and CDR2 LQKENI. This CDR3 region has 14 residues. Trimming left V 4 bases short and J 2 bases short, with 11 bases between. The CDR3: CASSQIQTNTEAFF. The CDR3 DNA sequence: TGTGCCAGCTCACAGATACAGACCAACACTGAAGCTTTCTTT. The full variable domain, its missing parts supplied by reference TRBV18 and TRBJ1-1, is NAGVMQNPRHLVRRRGQEARLRCSPMKGHSHVYWYRQLPEEGLKFMVYLQKENIIDESGMPKERFSAEFPKEGPSILRIQQVVRGDSAAYFCASSQIQTNTEAFFGQGTRLTVV.

The chain uses TRBV10-3 and TRBJ2-2; 9 nucleotides agree with TRBD1. Trimming took 11 bases from V and 1 from J; bases not matched to a gene: 5. The CDR3 covers 14 residues. CDR1 and CDR2 (germline): ENHRY, SYGVKD. CDR3 amino acids: CASRGQGNTGELFF. The CDR3 DNA follows: TGTGCCTCCAGGGGACAGGGGAACACCGGGGAGCTGTTTTTT.

This clone appeared once. The chain recombines TRBV5-1 with TRBJ2-5, with TRBD2 identical over 13 bases. After removal of 3 bases from V and 5 bases from J, the junction contained 4 bases not matched to a gene. The CDR3 consists of 15 residues. Germline lookup yields CDR1 SGHRS and CDR2 YFSETQ. CDR3 in DNA: TGCGCCAGCAGCTCTGGACTAGCGGGGGTGGAGACCCAGTACTTC. Amino acids: CASSSGLAGVETQYF.

In nucleotides, the CDR3 is TGTGCCAGCAGCCCCCTCCCCGGGGACAGCCGAGGCTACGAGCAGTACTTC. It yields the protein CASSPLPGDSRGYEQYF. The rearrangement links TRBV11-2 to TRBJ2-7; 7 bases align to TRBD1. Trimming removed 5 bases from V and 3 bases from J; junction bases left unmatched: 16. This CDR3 is 17 amino acids long. CDR1 is SGHAT and CDR2 is FQNNGV in the germline V gene. Looking up the rest from reference TRBV11-2 and TRBJ2-7 gives the full variable domain: EAGVAQSPRYKIIEKRQSVAFWCNPISGHATLYWYQQILGQGPKLLIQFQNNGVVDDSQLPKDRFSAERLKGVDSTLKIQPAKLEDSAVYLCASSPLPGDSRGYEQYFGPGTRLTVT.